The entry below gives a single T cell receptor (beta chain) sequence along with its context. Its antigen is still unknown. The same CDR3 arises from other DNA sequences in this sample as well. The ends were cut back, 3 bases at V and 2 bases at J, with 2 bases in the middle. The CDR3 is made up of 13 amino acids. Germline V lookup: CDR1 KGHSH, CDR2 LQKENI. The record originates from a study of beta chain features in type 1 diabetes. Expressed TCRB transcripts were sequenced, since all the RNA that had been isolated was reverse transcribed. About 3.4 million reads per sample on average were obtained from naive, central memory and regulatory T cell samples. The protocol was immunoSEQ multiplex PCR, while the TCRdb copy is restricted to in-frame clones and leaves out a portion. There are 200,000 to 250,000 clones in the sample; 16% occur only once, and about 0.085% lies in the top ten. General observations from the study: For patients and controls alike, PCR might favor shorter templates to the same degree. Naive, central memory and regulatory TCRB repertoires appeared more similar among patients than healthy donors. Moderate yet significant TCRB CDR3 shortening was seen in Type 1 diabetes patients in all four CD4+ subsets. Type 1 diabetes patients had fewer VDJ junction insertions and more deletions.

Sequences were obtained from naive CD4+ T cells from blood. The receptor comes from a young man with type 1 diabetes. The chain employs TRBV18 and TRBJ2-6; D ambiguous. In DNA form, the CDR3 reads TGTGCCAGCTCACCGGCTGGGGCCAACGTCCTGACTTTC. The encoded protein is CASSPAGANVLTF.